This T cell receptor (beta chain) was observed in a study of patients and donors after allogeneic stem cell transplantation (dated by TCRdb to the early 2020s). A few counts support this clonotype. Its antigen is currently not known. The input lacks base qualities; no much larger clone sits a single base away. Library preparation was by RT-PCR. The sample was run on a NextSeq 550. The public reads were reprocessed in TCRdb via fastp at Q25 and MiXCR, keeping in-frame beta chains. Rows are unified per CDR3 protein, each entry keeping the most common DNA and genes. The sample table records under 200,000 distinct CDR3 sequences; 30% of these occur just once. The ten biggest clones cover about 3.3% of the sample. The CDR3 covers 13 residues, taking in both the cysteine and the phenylalanine. Solely the CDR3 DNA is kept, with 39 bases framed from the first base. As encoded in the germline V gene, CDR1 is SQVTM while CDR2 is ANQGSEA. Trimmed from V: 4 bases; trimmed from J: 7 bases; junction bases lacking a gene match: 9.

The sequenced material came from blood, either unsorted or a sorted T cell fraction (not recorded which). The sequence derives from a human donor who was either an allogeneic HSCT recipient or a stem cell or donor lymphocyte infusion donor (not recorded which). It is not recorded whose cells these are; they may come from a transplant donor. This chain is built from TRBV29-1 and TRBJ1-2, with 7 bases aligning to TRBD1. This receptor carries the CDR3 CSVGEGRGAGYTF. The DNA reads TGCAGCGTTGGAGAGGGCAGGGGGGCTGGCTACACCTTC.